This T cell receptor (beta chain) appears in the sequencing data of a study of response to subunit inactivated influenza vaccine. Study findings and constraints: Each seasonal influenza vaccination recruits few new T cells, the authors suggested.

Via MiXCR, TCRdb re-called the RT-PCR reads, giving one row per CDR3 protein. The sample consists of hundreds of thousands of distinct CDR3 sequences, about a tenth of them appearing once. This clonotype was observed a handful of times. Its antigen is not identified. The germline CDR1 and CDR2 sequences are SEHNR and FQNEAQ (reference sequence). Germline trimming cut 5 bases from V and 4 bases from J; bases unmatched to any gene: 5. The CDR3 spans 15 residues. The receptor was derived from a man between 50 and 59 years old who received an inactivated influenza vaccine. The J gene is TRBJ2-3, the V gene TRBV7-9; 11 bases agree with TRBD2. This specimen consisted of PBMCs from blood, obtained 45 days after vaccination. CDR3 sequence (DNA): TGTGCCAGCAGCCTAACTAGCGGGAGTTCAGATACGCAGTATTTT. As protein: CASSLTSGSSDTQYF.